The 23 T cell receptor beta chains reported below all come from one sample, sequenced in a study of T cell clonotyping in hematopoietic cell transplantation. The repertoire was sequenced with immunoSEQ multiplex PCR; TCRdb's copy has only in-frame clones and lacks some. The sample lists approximately 50,000 clones, about nine tenths occurring once. Time point in this sample: recipient sample about 28 days before transplant, after cytoreduction. Sequencing used peripheral blood mononuclear cells, obtained before stem cell transplant. The receptors here all came from a man aged 60 to 69 with biphenotypic leukemia. Some clones in this sample may be carry-over from other donors' samples.

The chain links TRBV28 to TRBJ1-4, with D tentatively TRBD1 (6 bases). Looked up from germline, CDR1 is MDHEN and CDR2 is SYDVKM. This CDR3 spans 17 amino acids. Trimming stripped 3 bases from V and 6 bases from J, with 20 bases between. CDR3 bases: TGTGCCAGCAGTTTCCTTACCGGTGGGGGCAGGTATGAAAAACTGTTTTTT. This gives the protein CASSFLTGGGRYEKLFF.

The rearrangement uses TRBV6-5 and TRBJ1-1; no definite D call. The CDR3 is made up of 14 amino acids. The germline V gene encodes CDR1 MNHEY and CDR2 SVGAGI. The V gene lost 6 bases and the J gene lost 1 base, with 12 bases spanning the gap. CDR3 in amino acids: CASSPDGQNTEAFF. The DNA of the CDR3 is TGTGCCAGCAGCCCGGACGGGCAGAACACTGAAGCTTTCTTT.

The chain has TRBV5-6 and TRBJ2-7, with TRBD2 matching over 9 bases. Germline V gene data show CDR1 as SGHDT and CDR2 as YYEEEE. Trimming at V came to 0 bases and at J to 6 bases, leaving 10 bases not matched to a gene. The CDR3 has 16 residues. CDR3 nucleotide sequence: TGTGCCAGCAGCTTGGGTGTCGGTAGCGGGAGAGGCGAGCAGTACTTC. Translated: CASSLGVGSGRGEQYF.

This sequence joins TRBV6-1 and TRBJ2-3; TRBD1 matches at 9 bases. Germline-derived CDR1 and CDR2 are MNHNS and SASEGT. The CDR3 spans 15 residues. Trimming cost V 3 bases and J 4 bases; bases outside gene matches: 5. The CDR3 DNA is TGTGCCAGCAGTGAGTCACAGGGGGCATCAGATACGCAGTATTTT. The encoded protein is CASSESQGASDTQYF.

The chain is built from TRBV30 and TRBJ1-2; a possible D gene is TRBD1 (5 bases). The CDR3 has 14 amino acids. Germline values: CDR1 GTSNPN, CDR2 SVGIG (reference sequence). V dropped 3 bases and J dropped 6 bases, with 17 bases sitting between them. In DNA form, the CDR3 reads TGTGCCTGGAGCCGTCTCGGGACGGCTAATGGCTACACCTTC. Protein sequence: CAWSRLGTANGYTF.

The chain uses TRBV7-2 and TRBJ2-7; no reliable D call. CDR1 is SGHTA, CDR2 FQGNSA, per germline. The CDR3 runs to 12 residues. Deletions cut 1 base from V and 4 bases from J, with 5 bases between. DNA for the CDR3: TGTGCCAGCAGCTTAGTATGGTACGAGCAGTACTTC. Translation gives CASSLVWYEQYF.

The chain links TRBV15 to TRBJ1-1; maybe TRBD1 (5 bases). V lost 5 bases, J lost 8 bases, and 18 bases lay in between. CDR3 length: 14 residues. The germline V gene has CDR1 LNHNV and CDR2 YYDKDF (reference sequence). CDR3 sequence: CATSLSQGSYEAFF. The CDR3, as DNA: TGTGCCACCAGCCTTAGCCAGGGCTCGTACGAAGCTTTCTTT.

This clone was counted only a few times. This rearrangement joins TRBV5-6 to TRBJ2-3, with D possibly matching TRBD1 (6 bases). Trimming left V 1 base short and J 5 bases short, with 8 bases between. Germline CDR1 reads SGHDT; CDR2 reads YYEEEE. CDR3 size: 13 residues. As DNA, the CDR3 is TGTGCCAGCAGCTTGTCCAGGGGAGATACGCAGTATTTT. Translating gives CASSLSRGDTQYF.

The chain carries TRBV7-8 and TRBJ1-2, with unresolved D. Germline CDR1 and CDR2: SGHVS and FQNEAQ. Trimming left V 1 base short and J 7 bases short, with 13 bases between. The CDR3 loop spans 14 amino acids. CDR3 in DNA: TGTGCCAGCAGCTTAGATCTCGGATTGGCTGGCTACACCTTC. Translated: CASSLDLGLAGYTF.

The genes are TRBV11-2 and TRBJ2-1; D gene unclear. The germline CDR1 and CDR2 sequences are SGHAT and FQNNGV. This CDR3 has 15 residues. V shed 0 bases and J shed 3 bases, with 9 bases lying between them. The CDR3 spells CASSLDFGLYNEQFF. DNA of the CDR3: TGTGCCAGCAGCTTAGATTTCGGTCTCTACAATGAGCAGTTCTTC. Complete variable domain (other parts from reference TRBV11-2 and TRBJ2-1): EAGVAQSPRYKIIEKRQSVAFWCNPISGHATLYWYQQILGQGPKLLIQFQNNGVVDDSQLPKDRFSAERLKGVDSTLKIQPAKLEDSAVYLCASSLDFGLYNEQFFGPGTRLTVL.

The V and J genes are TRBV16 and TRBJ1-2; the match to TRBD1 covers 7 bases. V was clipped by 5 bases and J by 7 bases; unmatched bases: 4. The CDR3 runs 12 residues. The germline CDR1 and CDR2 sequences are KGHSY and FQNENV. The chain's CDR3 is CASSFYRGGYTF. The CDR3 DNA reads as TGTGCCAGCAGCTTCTACAGGGGTGGCTACACCTTC.

The chain employs TRBV2 and TRBJ2-3, with D possibly TRBD2 on 5 matching bases. Germline lookup yields CDR1 SNHLY and CDR2 FYNNEI. The CDR3 spans 16 residues. V dropped 8 bases and J dropped 2 bases, with 20 bases sitting between them. The chain's CDR3 is CASLRRTEIHTDTQYF. CDR3 sequence (DNA): TGTGCCAGCCTTAGGAGGACGGAAATCCACACAGATACGCAGTATTTT. Together with reference TRBV2 and TRBJ2-3, the CDR3 gives the full variable domain: EPEVTQTPSHQVTQMGQEVILRCVPISNHLYFYWYRQILGQKVEFLVSFYNNEISEKSEIFDDQFSVERPDGSNFTLKIRSTKLEDSAMYFCASLRRTEIHTDTQYFGPGTRLTVL.

The chain combines TRBV4-2 with TRBJ2-5; 10 positions agree with TRBD2. After removal of 4 bases from V and 5 bases from J, the junction contained 16 bases not matched to a gene. This CDR3 contains 18 residues. Germline-derived CDR1 and CDR2 are LGHNA and YNFKEQ. The CDR3 sequence is CASSPYLAGVGVSETQYF. In nucleotides, the CDR3 is TGTGCCAGCAGCCCCTATCTAGCGGGAGTCGGGGTTTCGGAGACCCAGTACTTC.

The chain is built from TRBV10-3 and TRBJ1-2; 8 positions agree with TRBD1. V shed 7 bases and J 8 bases; nucleotides not matched to a gene: 9. Germline V gene data show CDR1 as ENHRY and CDR2 as SYGVKD. CDR3 length: 13 amino acids. The CDR3 protein is CAITGQGTLGYTF. The CDR3 DNA sequence: TGTGCCATCACTGGACAGGGAACGTTAGGCTACACCTTC.

The CDR3 nucleotides read TGTGCCATCAGTGAGAACAGCCAAGAGACCCAGTACTTC. Residues: CAISENSQETQYF. The chain links TRBV10-3 to TRBJ2-5; no reliable D call. V lost 2 bases and J 1 base, leaving 5 bases between the germline ends. There are 13 residues in the CDR3. In germline, CDR1 is ENHRY, CDR2 SYGVKD.

The rearrangement links TRBV19 to TRBJ1-5; 7 nucleotides agree with TRBD1. The CDR3 is 15 amino acids. V dropped 5 bases and J dropped 10; count of bases not matched to a gene: 14. Germline CDR1 and CDR2: LNHDA and SQIVND (reference sequence). For the CDR3, the DNA is TGTGCCAGTAGTGTCACAGGGGCCCTGGACGGTCCCCAGCATTTT. This encodes CASSVTGALDGPQHF.

The chain recombines TRBV19 with TRBJ2-7; perhaps TRBD1 as D (6 bases). Germline V gene data show CDR1 as LNHDA and CDR2 as SQIVND (reference sequence). The CDR3 loop spans 13 amino acids. V was clipped by 4 bases and J by 12 bases, with 19 bases between them. CDR3 sequence: CASSRSGQLDLYF. Here the CDR3 DNA reads TGTGCCAGTAGTAGGTCAGGACAGCTTGATCTGTACTTC.

This clone has just one count. CDR3 region: CASSFRTEMGNQPQHF. The CDR3 nucleotides read TGTGCCAGCAGTTTTCGGACAGAAATGGGCAATCAGCCCCAGCATTTT. This chain uses TRBV28 with TRBJ1-5; a possible D gene is TRBD1 (6 bases). Trimming pared 3 bases from V and 2 bases from J, leaving 14 bases between. Germline V gene data show CDR1 as MDHEN and CDR2 as SYDVKM. The length of the CDR3 is 16 residues.

The V gene is TRBV13, the J gene TRBJ2-7; 7 bases line up with TRBD2. Germline V lookup: CDR1 PRHDT, CDR2 FYEKMQ (reference sequence). V lost 0 bases and J lost 7; bases outside the gene matches: 3. The CDR3 extends over 13 amino acids. The DNA for the CDR3 is TGTGCCAGCAGCTTAGGGGGAGGGCCGGAGCAGTACTTC. Translation gives CASSLGGGPEQYF.

The chain has TRBV20-1 and TRBJ2-7; unclear D gene. CDR1 and CDR2 from the germline V gene are DFQATT and SNEGSKA (reference sequence). Deletions cut 0 bases from V and 6 bases from J, with 6 bases between. CDR3 length equals 11 residues. In nucleotides, the CDR3 is TGCAGTGCTAGAGATTTCGGCGAGCAGTACTTC. Residues: CSARDFGEQYF.

The chain has TRBV10-2 and TRBJ2-5, with D possibly matching TRBD2 (7 bases). This CDR3 is built from 14 residues. Germline V lookup: CDR1 WSHSY, CDR2 SAAADI. Trimming removed 10 bases at V and 2 bases at J, with 17 bases between. This chain's CDR3 is CATQGGRGQETQYF. The CDR3 DNA is TGCGCCACCCAGGGAGGGAGGGGGCAAGAGACCCAGTACTTC.

The chain is built from TRBV7-6 and TRBJ2-7; 8 bases match TRBD1. Trimming removed 0 bases from V and 1 base from J; junction bases left unmatched: 8. The CDR3 contains 17 residues. Germline lookup yields CDR1 SGHVS and CDR2 FNYEAQ. CDR3 loop: CASSLATAGQESYEQYF. DNA for the CDR3: TGTGCCAGCAGCTTAGCGACGGCGGGACAGGAGTCCTACGAGCAGTACTTC.

The V and J genes are TRBV7-3 and TRBJ1-1; 11 bases map to TRBD1. From germline, CDR1 is SGHTA and CDR2 FQGTGA. The CDR3 length is 15 residues. J gave up 1 base and V 5 bases, and 3 bases lay outside the gene matches. The CDR3 DNA follows: TGTGCCAGCAGCGGGACAGGGGGACAGAACACTGAAGCTTTCTTT. Its translation: CASSGTGGQNTEAFF.